Presented here are 9 T cell receptor beta chains from one specimen sequenced in a study of shared clonotypes between healthy human individuals. Naive CD8 populations comprised CD45RO-negative cells positively selected for CCR7, excluding terminally differentiated effector memory CD45RA+ cells. Here immunoSEQ multiplex PCR was the method, and the copy in TCRdb shows in-frame clones only, minus some. The sample holds millions of clones, around 96% seen once. The sample consisted of naive CD8+ T cells sorted from blood. Receptors originate from a man between 18 and 29 years old in good health.

The chain couples TRBV27 to TRBJ2-7, with 8 bases matching TRBD2. The V gene's germline CDR1 is MNHEY and CDR2 SMNVEV (reference sequence). The J segment lost 4 bases and the V segment lost 6 bases, leaving 11 bases of the junction unmatched. The CDR3 contains 15 residues. The CDR3: CASSLTSGGLYEQYF. As DNA, the CDR3 is TGTGCCAGCAGCTTAACTAGCGGAGGGCTTTACGAGCAGTACTTC.

Comment on this clone: The junction shows a germline mismatch at one end, possibly a read error. The chain uses TRBV7-7 and TRBJ2-2; D remains unclear. The CDR3 runs to 14 residues. CDR1 and CDR2 from the germline V gene are SSHAT and FNYEAQ (reference sequence). The CDR3 nucleotides are TGTGCTAGCAGCTTAGTGCTCGGCACCGGGGAGCTGTTTTTT. Amino acid sequence: CASSLVLGTGELFF.

The V and J genes are TRBV7-8 and TRBJ2-1, with 9 bases that match TRBD2. Trimming took 2 bases from V and 1 from J; bases not matched to a gene: 3. CDR3 length: 16 amino acids. Per the germline V gene, CDR1 is SGHVS and CDR2 is FQNEAQ. This CDR3 reads CASSLTTSGSYNEQFF. DNA for the CDR3: TGTGCCAGCAGCTTAACCACTAGCGGGTCCTACAATGAGCAGTTCTTC.

V is TRBV15 and J is TRBJ1-1; D ambiguous. V was cut by 5 bases and J by 0 bases, with 10 bases left in between. The CDR3 totals 14 residues. Germline CDR1 reads LNHNV; CDR2 reads YYDKDF (reference sequence). The CDR3 region has the DNA TGTGCCACCAGCGAAGGAGCCATGAACACTGAAGCTTTCTTT. Translation gives CATSEGAMNTEAFF. Together with reference TRBV15 and TRBJ1-1, the CDR3 gives the full variable domain: DAMVIQNPRYQVTQFGKPVTLSCSQTLNHNVMYWYQQKSSQAPKLLFHYYDKDFNNEADTPDNFQSRRPNTSFCFLDIRSPGLGDTAMYLCATSEGAMNTEAFFGQGTRLTVV.

In the case of this clone: This specimen includes other DNA sequences encoding the same CDR3. The V and J genes are TRBV4-2 and TRBJ2-7; a weak D match, TRBD1 (6 bases). V lost 1 base and J 1 base, leaving 8 bases between the germline ends. Germline V lookup: CDR1 LGHNA, CDR2 YNFKEQ. The CDR3 runs to 14 residues. CDR3 sequence (DNA): TGTGCCAGCAGCCAAGGACAGGTATCCTACGAGCAGTACTTC. This codes for CASSQGQVSYEQYF.

The J gene is TRBJ2-3, the V gene TRBV13; 11 bases match TRBD2. The CDR3 runs to 18 residues. CDR1 is PRHDT, CDR2 FYEKMQ, per germline (reference sequence). The V gene end was trimmed by 0 bases and the J gene end by 0 bases; junction bases not matched to a gene: 5. The CDR3 DNA reads TGTGCCAGCAGCTTAGGCCTAGCGGGAGGCGCTAGCACAGATACGCAGTATTTT. Translated, it gives CASSLGLAGGASTDTQYF.

To note about this clone: Other DNA sequences from this sample encode an identical CDR3 as well. The CDR3 DNA reads TGTGCCAGCAGCTTAGGCGTCAGCTCCTACGAGCAGTACTTC. Translation: CASSLGVSSYEQYF. V and J are TRBV7-9 and TRBJ2-7; no firm D call. Germline V gene data show CDR1 as SEHNR and CDR2 as FQNEAQ (reference sequence). This CDR3 region has 14 residues. Trimming left V 1 base short and J 0 bases short, with 7 bases between. Supplemented by reference TRBV7-9 and TRBJ2-7, the full variable domain reads DTGVSQNPRHKITKRGQNVTFRCDPISEHNRLYWYRQTLGQGPEFLTYFQNEAQLEKSRLLSDRFSAERPKGSFSTLEIQRTEQGDSAMYLCASSLGVSSYEQYFGPGTRLTVT.

CDR3 loop: CATGYAPQYF. In DNA, the CDR3 is TGTGCCACCGGCTACGCCCCGCAGTATTTT. The chain recombines TRBV27 with TRBJ2-3; no clear D. The CDR3 has 10 amino acids. V was cut by 10 bases and J by 10 bases, with 12 bases left in between. Germline V gives CDR1 MNHEY, CDR2 SMNVEV (reference sequence).

The chain carries TRBV4-1 and TRBJ2-3; 13 nucleotides line up with TRBD2. The germline V gene encodes CDR1 MGHRA and CDR2 YSYEKL. This CDR3 has 19 amino acids. The junction had 15 bases not matched to a gene; V was cut back by 4 bases and J by 5 bases. The DNA for the CDR3 is TGCGCCAGCAGCCCGCTATCCACAGGACTAGCGGGAGTGATAGATACGCAGTATTTT. Its translation is CASSPLSTGLAGVIDTQYF.